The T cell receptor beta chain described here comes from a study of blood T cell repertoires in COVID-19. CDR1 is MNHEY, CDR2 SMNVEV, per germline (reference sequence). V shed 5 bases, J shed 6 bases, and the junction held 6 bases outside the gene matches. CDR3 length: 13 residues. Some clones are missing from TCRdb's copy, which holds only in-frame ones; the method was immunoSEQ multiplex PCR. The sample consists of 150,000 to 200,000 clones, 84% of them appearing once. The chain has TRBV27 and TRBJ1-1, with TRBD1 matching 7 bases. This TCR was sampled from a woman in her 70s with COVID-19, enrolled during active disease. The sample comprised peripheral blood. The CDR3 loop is CASSPRDRAEAFF. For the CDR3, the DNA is TGTGCCAGCAGTCCTAGGGACAGAGCTGAAGCTTTCTTT.